A single TCR beta chain is shown here with its context. Its antigen is not known. The record originates from a study of cytomegalovirus exposure and HLA in healthy donors. In the study overall: From HLA-typed donors, an early data release held around 85 million unique TCRs. Overall study findings and caveats: Some V segments (TRBV6-2 and TRBV6-3 among them) were excluded as indistinguishable. When analyzed later, the rates of TCR association showed variation by HLA locus, with DRB1 the most and HLA-C the fewest. It was likely that a cluster of highly shared sequence variants was a sequencing artifact.

The CDR3 length is 13 residues. V lost 6 bases, J lost 1 base, and 9 bases lay in between. Germline V gives CDR1 SNHLY, CDR2 FYNNEI. The PCR was carried out with 60 Vbeta primers and 13 Jbeta primers. Measured with immunoSEQ multiplex PCR; TCRdb has only the in-frame clones, and not every one. The listing records 40,000 to 50,000 clones. This TCR was recovered from a woman between 35 and 50 years old in good health and CMV-seronegative. The V call is TRBV2, the J call TRBJ2-5; tentatively, D is TRBD2 (6 bases). The sample was PBMCs. The CDR3 loop is CASRRDFQETQYF. The CDR3 DNA follows: TGTGCCAGCAGGAGGGACTTCCAAGAGACCCAGTACTTC. The complete variable domain, with remaining parts taken from reference TRBV2 and TRBJ2-5, reads EPEVTQTPSHQVTQMGQEVILRCVPISNHLYFYWYRQILGQKVEFLVSFYNNEISEKSEIFDDQFSVERPDGSNFTLKIRSTKLEDSAMYFCASRRDFQETQYFGPGTRLLVL.